This T cell receptor (beta chain) was observed in a study of technical replicates of blood from a few donors. Germline values: CDR1 SGHNT, CDR2 YYREEE (reference sequence). The CDR3 is 15 residues long. V gave up 4 bases and J gave up 1 base; unmatched junction bases: 5. The table came from immunoSEQ multiplex PCR; TCRdb's copy has only in-frame clones and leaves some out. This sample has more than 80,000 clones, with approximately 97% found just once. V is TRBV5-4 and J is TRBJ2-1; TRBD2 matches 7 bases. The TCR originated in a human donor in good health. Sequenced material: T cells isolated from PBMCs. The CDR3 coding sequence is TGTGCCAGCAGCGCAGATAGCGGGTCCTACAATGAGCAGTTCTTC. The encoded protein is CASSADSGSYNEQFF. The full variable domain, rest sourced from reference TRBV5-4 and TRBJ2-1, is ETGVTQSPTHLIKTRGQQVTLRCSSQSGHNTVSWYQQALGQGPQFIFQYYREEENGRGNFPPRFSGLQFPNYSSELNVNALELDDSALYLCASSADSGSYNEQFFGPGTRLTVL.